The 9 T cell receptor beta chains listed next were all sequenced from one sample in a study of siplizumab effects on memory and regulatory T cells. Generated by immunoSEQ multiplex PCR, the TCRdb table keeps only in-frame clones and is missing some. The sample lists around 100,000 clones, 80% to 95% occurring once. Sequenced input: CD4+ T cells sorted from blood. The receptors stem from a human donor in good health.

The CDR3 region has the DNA TGTGCCAGCACACTAGCGGGAGTGGTCTATGAGCAGTTCTTC. This codes for CASTLAGVVYEQFF. The rearrangement uses TRBV7-9 and TRBJ2-1; 11 bases agree with TRBD2. This CDR3 has 14 residues. Germline trimming cut 7 bases from V and 8 bases from J; bases unmatched to any gene: 7. Looked up from germline, CDR1 is SEHNR and CDR2 is FQNEAQ (reference sequence). Looking up the rest from reference TRBV7-9 and TRBJ2-1 gives the full variable domain: DTGVSQNPRHKITKRGQNVTFRCDPISEHNRLYWYRQTLGQGPEFLTYFQNEAQLEKSRLLSDRFSAERPKGSFSTLEIQRTEQGDSAMYLCASTLAGVVYEQFFGPGTRLTVL.

The chain carries TRBV6-5 and TRBJ1-2, with 9 bases fitting TRBD1. This CDR3 region has 15 residues. Losses at the gene ends were 0 bases for V and 7 bases for J; bases not matched to a gene: 6. The germline V gene has CDR1 MNHEY and CDR2 SVGAGI. The CDR3 DNA reads TGTGCCAGCAGTTACTCAAACAGGGGGCTTTCTGGCTACACCTTC. It encodes CASSYSNRGLSGYTF.

This CDR3 reads CASSPRDRDSPLHF. In DNA form, the CDR3 reads TGCGCCAGCAGCCCCCGGGACAGGGATTCACCCCTCCACTTT. J is TRBJ1-6 and V is TRBV4-1; 9 bases map to TRBD1. J was trimmed by 8 bases and V by 4 bases; bases with no gene match: 3. In germline, CDR1 is MGHRA, CDR2 YSYEKL. The CDR3 loop spans 14 amino acids.

V is TRBV2 and J is TRBJ1-4; 7 nucleotides agree with TRBD1. The CDR3 loop spans 15 amino acids. V lost 0 bases, J lost 7 bases, and 5 bases stayed unmatched. Germline V gene sequence: CDR1 SNHLY, CDR2 FYNNEI. CDR3 bases: TGTGCCAGCAGTGAAGCCAGGGGGAGGGGTGAAAAACTGTTTTTT. Its translation: CASSEARGRGEKLFF.

The chain is built from TRBV5-1 and TRBJ2-1; D not resolved. V gave up 8 bases and J gave up 0 bases, with 24 bases separating them. Germline V lookup: CDR1 SGHRS, CDR2 YFSETQ. The CDR3 runs 18 residues. CDR3 DNA: TGCGCCAGTGCCACCCGGGTCGTAACCCCTAGCTCCTACAATGAGCAGTTCTTC. Its protein is CASATRVVTPSSYNEQFF.

The chain employs TRBV5-4 and TRBJ2-3; 9 bases fit TRBD2. Germline V lookup: CDR1 SGHNT, CDR2 YYREEE (reference sequence). CDR3 length: 15 residues. The V gene end was trimmed by 7 bases and the J gene end by 6 bases; junction bases not matched to a gene: 12. The CDR3 DNA is TGTGCCAGCGCTGGTTTGCGGGAGGGGGCGGATACGCAGTATTTT. As protein: CASAGLREGADTQYF.

The chain is built from TRBV6-5 and TRBJ1-2, with a tentative D call TRBD1 (6 bases). The V gene lost 5 bases and the J gene lost 4 bases, with 11 bases spanning the gap. Germline CDR1 reads MNHEY; CDR2 reads SVGAGI. The CDR3 loop spans 13 amino acids. CDR3 in DNA: TGTGCCAGCAGTCCCGGACAGATCTATGGCTACACCTTC. This translates into CASSPGQIYGYTF.

V usage is TRBV6-1 and J usage is TRBJ1-4; no definite D call. Germline V gene data show CDR1 as MNHNS and CDR2 as SASEGT. The CDR3 is made up of 11 amino acids. V was trimmed by 11 bases and J by 12 bases, leaving 16 bases between them. The CDR3 bases are TGTGCCGCCTTTACGGTGGGTGAACTGTTTTTT. Amino acids: CAAFTVGELFF.

The V call is TRBV2, the J call TRBJ2-4, with 7 positions matching TRBD1. J gave up 4 bases and V 5 bases, and 5 bases lay outside the gene matches. Germline assignment: CDR1 SNHLY and CDR2 FYNNEI. The CDR3 sequence is 14 residues long. The CDR3 DNA reads as TGTGCCAGCAGTCGACAGGGCTCGAAAAACATTCAGTACTTC. This sequence encodes CASSRQGSKNIQYF. The full variable domain, with the rest looked up from reference TRBV2 and TRBJ2-4, is EPEVTQTPSHQVTQMGQEVILRCVPISNHLYFYWYRQILGQKVEFLVSFYNNEISEKSEIFDDQFSVERPDGSNFTLKIRSTKLEDSAMYFCASSRQGSKNIQYFGAGTRLSVL.